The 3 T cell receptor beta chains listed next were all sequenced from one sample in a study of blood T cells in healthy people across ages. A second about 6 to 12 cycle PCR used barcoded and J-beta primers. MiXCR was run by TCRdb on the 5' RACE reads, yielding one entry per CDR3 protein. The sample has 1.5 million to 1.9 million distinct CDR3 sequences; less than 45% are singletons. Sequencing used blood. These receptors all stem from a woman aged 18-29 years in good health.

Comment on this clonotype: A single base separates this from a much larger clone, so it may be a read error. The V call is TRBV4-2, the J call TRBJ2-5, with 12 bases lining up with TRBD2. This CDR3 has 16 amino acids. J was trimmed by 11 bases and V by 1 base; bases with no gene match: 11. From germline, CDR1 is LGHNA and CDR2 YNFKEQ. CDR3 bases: TGTGCCAGCAGCCAAGCCCTAGCGGGGGGGTTAAATGAGCAGTACTTC. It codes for CASSQALAGGLNEQYF.

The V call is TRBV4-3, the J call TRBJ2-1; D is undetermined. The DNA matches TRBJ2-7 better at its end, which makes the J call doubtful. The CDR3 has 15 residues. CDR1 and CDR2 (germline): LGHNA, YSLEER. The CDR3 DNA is TGCGCCAGCAGCCAAGGAAGCAGACGCTACAATGAGCAGTACTTC. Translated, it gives CASSQGSRRYNEQYF.

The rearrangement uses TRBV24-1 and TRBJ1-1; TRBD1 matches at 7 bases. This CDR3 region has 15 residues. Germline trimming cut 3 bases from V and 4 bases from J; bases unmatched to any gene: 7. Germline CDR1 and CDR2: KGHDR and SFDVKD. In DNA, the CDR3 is TGTGCCACCAGTGATACCCGAGCAGGGGGCACTGAAGCTTTCTTT. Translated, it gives CATSDTRAGGTEAFF.